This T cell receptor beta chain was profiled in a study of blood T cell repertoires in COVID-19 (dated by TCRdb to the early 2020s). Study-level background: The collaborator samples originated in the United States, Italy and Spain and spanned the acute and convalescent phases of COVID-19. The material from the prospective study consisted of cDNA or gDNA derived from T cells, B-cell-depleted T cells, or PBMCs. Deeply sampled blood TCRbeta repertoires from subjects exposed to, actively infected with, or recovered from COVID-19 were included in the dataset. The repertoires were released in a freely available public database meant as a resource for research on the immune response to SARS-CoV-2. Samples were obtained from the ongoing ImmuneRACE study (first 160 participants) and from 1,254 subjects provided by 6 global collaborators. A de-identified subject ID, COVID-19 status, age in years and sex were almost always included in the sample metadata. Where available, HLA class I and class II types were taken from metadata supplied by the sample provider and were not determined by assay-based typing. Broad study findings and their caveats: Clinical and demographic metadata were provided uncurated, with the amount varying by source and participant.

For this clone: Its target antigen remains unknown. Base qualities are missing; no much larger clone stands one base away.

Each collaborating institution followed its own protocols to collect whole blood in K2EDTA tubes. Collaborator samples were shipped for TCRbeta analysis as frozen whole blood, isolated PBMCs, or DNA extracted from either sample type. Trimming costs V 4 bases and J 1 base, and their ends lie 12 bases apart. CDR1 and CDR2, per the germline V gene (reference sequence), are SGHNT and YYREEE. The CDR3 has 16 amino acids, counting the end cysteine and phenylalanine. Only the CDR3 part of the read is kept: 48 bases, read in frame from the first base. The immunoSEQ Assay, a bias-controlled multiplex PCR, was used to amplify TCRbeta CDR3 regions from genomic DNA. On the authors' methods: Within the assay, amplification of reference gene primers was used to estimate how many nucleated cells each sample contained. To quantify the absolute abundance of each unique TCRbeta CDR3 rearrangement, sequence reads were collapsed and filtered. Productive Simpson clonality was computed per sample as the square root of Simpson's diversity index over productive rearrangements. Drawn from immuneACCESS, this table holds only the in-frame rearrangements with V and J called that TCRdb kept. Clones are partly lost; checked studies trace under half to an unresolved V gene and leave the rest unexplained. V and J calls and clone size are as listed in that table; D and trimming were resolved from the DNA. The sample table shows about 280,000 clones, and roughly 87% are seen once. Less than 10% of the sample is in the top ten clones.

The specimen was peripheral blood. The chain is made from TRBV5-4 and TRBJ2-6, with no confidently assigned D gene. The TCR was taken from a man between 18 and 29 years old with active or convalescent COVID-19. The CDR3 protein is CASSPPLDSGANVLTF. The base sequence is TGTGCCAGCAGCCCCCCCTTAGATTCTGGGGCCAACGTCCTGACTTTC.